This TCR beta chain appears in the sequencing data of a study of T cell repertoires in cytomegalovirus infection. This clonotype was detected many times. Its specificity is unknown. TCRdb re-called the reads with MiXCR, one entry per CDR3 protein. The sample carries tens of thousands of distinct CDR3 sequences, about 19% recorded once. V shed 2 bases and J 2 bases; nucleotides not matched to a gene: 9. This CDR3 is 17 amino acids long. The germline V gene encodes CDR1 ENHRY and CDR2 SYGVKD. The sample in question was CD8+ T cells from cultured PBMCs, obtained from culture after CMV antigen stimulation. This TCR was recovered from a human donor in good health (CMV status not recorded). Some clones in this sample may be carry-over from other donors' samples. The chain joins TRBV10-3 to TRBJ2-3; 8 bases align to TRBD1. CDR3 in amino acids: CAISELRTGRDTDTQYF. As DNA, the CDR3 is TGTGCCATCAGTGAGCTTCGGACAGGGCGAGACACAGATACGCAGTATTTT.